One and the same sample provided the 10 T cell receptor beta chains below, sequenced in a study of blood T cell repertoires in COVID-19. TCRdb's copy holds only in-frame clones and misses some; the assay was immunoSEQ multiplex PCR. The sample lists 120,000 to 150,000 clones, around 84% occurring once. The sequencing input was peripheral blood. All receptors derive from a human donor in a cohort sampled during active COVID-19.

V usage is TRBV5-4 and J usage is TRBJ2-7, with 9 bases lining up with TRBD1. The CDR3 contains 16 residues. V lost 0 bases and J lost 0; bases outside the gene matches: 4. In germline, CDR1 is SGHNT, CDR2 YYREEE (reference sequence). The CDR3 sequence: CASSLGGQGSSYEQYV. CDR3 sequence (DNA): TGTGCCAGCAGCTTGGGCGGACAGGGGAGCTCCTACGAGCAGTACGTC.

The chain is built from TRBV28 and TRBJ2-7; tentative D call: TRBD1 (6 bases). There are 16 residues in the CDR3. The V end lost 7 bases, the J end lost 3 bases, and 22 bases lay between the germline ends. Per germline, CDR1 MDHEN and CDR2 SYDVKM. The DNA for the CDR3 is TGTGCCAGCACTCCCGGTGGGTCAGGACAGAACTACGAGCAGTACGTC. This codes for CASTPGGSGQNYEQYV.

This rearrangement joins TRBV6-6 to TRBJ2-1; 9 nucleotides agree with TRBD2. The CDR3 runs to 15 residues. Germline assignment: CDR1 MNHNY and CDR2 SVGAGI (reference sequence). Trimming cost V 7 bases and J 6 bases; bases outside gene matches: 10. The CDR3 region is CASNRLAGAGNEQFF. DNA for the CDR3: TGTGCCAGCAACCGATTAGCGGGAGCTGGCAATGAGCAGTTCTTC.

Only a few counts were recorded for this clone. CDR3 loop: CATSRSGGSNEQFF. CDR3 coding DNA: TGTGCCACCAGTCGTAGCGGGGGGTCGAATGAGCAGTTCTTC. The chain employs TRBV24-1 and TRBJ2-1, with 10 positions matching TRBD2. The trim removed 6 bases at V and 7 bases at J, leaving 5 bases unmatched. Germline CDR1 reads KGHDR; CDR2 reads SFDVKD. The length of the CDR3 is 14 residues.

Only one count was recorded for this clone. The chain uses TRBV6-1 and TRBJ2-3; no firm D call. The V end lost 3 bases, the J end lost 3 bases, and 13 bases lay between the germline ends. The CDR3 spans 15 residues. CDR1 and CDR2 from the germline V gene are MNHNS and SASEGT. For the CDR3, the DNA is TGTGCCAGCAGTGAGGTAGTTAGAATTACAGATACGCAGTATTTT. This gives the protein CASSEVVRITDTQYF.

The rearrangement links TRBV24-1 to TRBJ1-4; D ambiguous. The ends were cut back, 4 bases at V and 6 bases at J, with 14 bases in the middle. The germline CDR1 and CDR2 sequences are KGHDR and SFDVKD. The CDR3 extends over 15 amino acids. The CDR3, as DNA: TGTGCCACCAGTGACCCCGCTAGAGGTGATGAAAAACTGTTTTTT. Encoded protein: CATSDPARGDEKLFF.

The gene calls are TRBV5-1 and TRBJ1-1, with a tentative D call TRBD1 (6 bases). V was shortened by 0 bases and J by 8 bases, with 11 bases between the two germline ends. This CDR3 is built from 13 residues. Germline V gives CDR1 SGHRS, CDR2 YFSETQ. The chain's CDR3 is CASSLAGAGEAFF. Written as DNA, the CDR3 is TGCGCCAGCAGCTTGGCAGGGGCAGGAGAAGCTTTCTTT.

CDR3 amino acids: CASRGAGGQETQYF. The CDR3 DNA sequence: TGTGCCAGCAGGGGAGCGGGGGGCCAAGAGACCCAGTACTTC. The rearrangement joins TRBV6-5 to TRBJ2-5; 9 bases are shared with TRBD2. The trim removed 6 bases at V and 1 base at J, leaving 3 bases unmatched. The CDR3 sequence is 14 residues long. The V gene's germline CDR1 is MNHEY and CDR2 SVGAGI.

The genes are TRBV11-3 and TRBJ1-1; no clear D gene. V was clipped by 0 bases and J by 4 bases, with 15 bases between them. The germline V gene encodes CDR1 SGHNT and CDR2 YENEEA. This CDR3 is 16 amino acids long. Here the CDR3 reads CASSLDPPNNRTEAFF. The CDR3 DNA reads TGTGCCAGCAGCTTAGATCCCCCCAACAATCGCACTGAAGCTTTCTTT.

The chain is built from TRBV5-4 and TRBJ2-5; TRBD2 is a possible D gene (7 bases). The germline V and J ends were trimmed by 4 bases and 5 bases, with 18 bases remaining between them. The CDR3 contains 15 residues. CDR1 and CDR2 from the germline V gene are SGHNT and YYREEE (reference sequence). CDR3 residues: CASSPFGGREETQYF. In nucleotides, the CDR3 is TGTGCCAGCAGCCCCTTCGGGGGGCGCGAGGAGACCCAGTACTTC.